Following are 12 T cell receptor beta chains from one sample sequenced in a study of T cell clones after liver transplantation. Data came from immunoSEQ multiplex PCR; TCRdb stores just in-frame clones and leaves some out. Found here are 65,000 to 85,000 clones, around 84% of them singletons; the top ten hold around 2%. The source material was CD4+ T cells from blood, sampled 48 months after liver transplant. The receptor set was obtained from a human patient who received a liver transplant. Some T cells may have come from the graft donor.

The J gene is TRBJ1-2, the V gene TRBV5-8; D call uncertain. This CDR3 has 13 residues. Germline V gene data show CDR1 as SGHTS and CDR2 as YDEGEE. The V end was cut by 1 base, the J end by 12 bases, with 16 bases between. CDR3 bases: TGTGCCAGCAGCTTGTACCAGGATACGGGTAACACCTTC. Translated: CASSLYQDTGNTF.

V gene TRBV7-9 combines with J gene TRBJ1-2; tentatively, D is TRBD1 (6 bases). CDR1 SEHNR and CDR2 FQNEAQ come from the germline V gene (reference sequence). Trimming stripped 4 bases from V and 2 bases from J, with 14 bases between. CDR3 length: 15 residues. The CDR3, as DNA: TGTGCCAGCAGCTCGCAAGAGGGGGTGAACTATGGCTACACCTTC. Translating gives CASSSQEGVNYGYTF.

V gene TRBV5-1 combines with J gene TRBJ1-4; a possible D gene is TRBD1 (6 bases). Germline V lookup: CDR1 SGHRS, CDR2 YFSETQ. The CDR3 consists of 18 residues. Trimming stripped 2 bases from V and 6 bases from J, with 23 bases between. The CDR3 DNA reads as TGCGCCAGCAGCTTCATAGCAAGTGGGGGGCGCTTGGATGAAAAACTGTTTTTT. Its protein product is CASSFIASGGRLDEKLFF.

This clone showed up just a few times. The V gene is TRBV28, the J gene TRBJ2-5; unclear D gene. This CDR3 has 14 amino acids. V was shortened by 1 base and J by 5 bases, with 11 bases between the two germline ends. The V gene's germline CDR1 is MDHEN and CDR2 SYDVKM. CDR3 residues: CASSLLGLGETQYF. CDR3 coding DNA: TGTGCCAGCAGTTTATTGGGGTTAGGTGAGACCCAGTACTTC. The full variable domain, its missing parts supplied by reference TRBV28 and TRBJ2-5, is DVKVTQSSRYLVKRTGEKVFLECVQDMDHENMFWYRQDPGLGLRLIYFSYDVKMKEKGDIPEGYSVSREKKERFSLILESASTNQTSMYLCASSLLGLGETQYFGPGTRLLVL.

The chain combines TRBV15 with TRBJ1-2; D is possibly TRBD1 (5 bases). Trimming took 3 bases from V and 1 from J, leaving 12 bases between them. CDR3 length: 15 amino acids. CDR1 is LNHNV, CDR2 YYDKDF, per germline (reference sequence). CDR3 in DNA: TGTGCCACCAGCAGGAGGGACGGATTTAACTATGGCTACACCTTC. Translating it yields CATSRRDGFNYGYTF.

This clone was picked up a small number of times. This chain joins TRBV7-2 and TRBJ2-3; 7 positions match TRBD2. The trim removed 5 bases at V and 2 bases at J, leaving 4 bases unmatched. This CDR3 spans 14 amino acids. Germline values: CDR1 SGHTA, CDR2 FQGNSA. CDR3 region: CASSRGLLTDTQYF. The CDR3, as DNA: TGTGCCAGCAGCCGGGGACTACTCACAGATACGCAGTATTTT.

V is TRBV10-3 and J is TRBJ1-1; D is ambiguous. Looked up from germline, CDR1 is ENHRY and CDR2 is SYGVKD. The CDR3 spans 14 residues. The V end was cut by 8 bases, the J end by 2 bases, with 15 bases between. As DNA, the CDR3 is TGTGCCATCGATGTTCTGGCGGGAAACACTGAAGCTTTCTTT. As protein: CAIDVLAGNTEAFF.

J is TRBJ1-3 and V is TRBV28; weak D call: TRBD1 (5 bases). The CDR3 is made up of 16 amino acids. Trimming stripped 3 bases from V and 1 base from J, with 13 bases between. Germline V gene data show CDR1 as MDHEN and CDR2 as SYDVKM. CDR3 loop: CASSFSGAGSGNTIYF. CDR3 sequence (DNA): TGTGCCAGCAGTTTCTCTGGGGCCGGATCTGGAAACACCATATATTTT. The complete variable domain, with remaining parts taken from reference TRBV28 and TRBJ1-3, reads DVKVTQSSRYLVKRTGEKVFLECVQDMDHENMFWYRQDPGLGLRLIYFSYDVKMKEKGDIPEGYSVSREKKERFSLILESASTNQTSMYLCASSFSGAGSGNTIYFGEGSWLTVV.

V gene TRBV29-1 combines with J gene TRBJ2-6; D not certain. CDR1 is SQVTM, CDR2 ANQGSEA, per germline. This CDR3 comprises 16 residues. Between the trimmed V and J ends, which lost 1 base and 4 bases, there was a span of 14 bases. CDR3 nucleotide sequence: TGCAGCGTTGAAGGACAAGGGCTGACAGGGGCCAACGTCCTGACTTTC. Residues: CSVEGQGLTGANVLTF. The full variable domain, in which reference TRBV29-1 and TRBJ2-6 provide the parts outside the CDR3, is SAVISQKPSRDICQRGTSLTIQCQVDSQVTMMFWYRQQPGQSLTLIATANQGSEATYESGFVIDKFPISRPNLTFSTLTVSNMSPEDSSIYLCSVEGQGLTGANVLTFGAGSRLTVL.

The rearrangement links TRBV19 to TRBJ2-7; 8 positions agree with TRBD1. The CDR3 consists of 14 residues. Losses at the gene ends were 10 bases for V and 7 bases for J; bases not matched to a gene: 15. Germline V gene data show CDR1 as LNHDA and CDR2 as SQIVND (reference sequence). The DNA for the CDR3 is TGTGCCACCTCTGCCGGTGACAGGGGCTCTGAGCAGTACTTC. It translates to CATSAGDRGSEQYF.

The chain couples TRBV9 to TRBJ2-6; either TRBD1 or TRBD2 may fit D (5 bases each). CDR3 size: 16 residues. Germline assignment: CDR1 SGDLS and CDR2 YYNGEE. Trimming cost V 2 bases and J 5 bases, with 14 bases left between them. CDR3 sequence reads: CASSVGTATRANVLTF. DNA of the CDR3: TGTGCCAGCAGCGTTGGGACGGCGACAAGGGCCAACGTCCTGACTTTC.

The J gene is TRBJ2-1, the V gene TRBV5-1; D is uncertain. Germline values: CDR1 SGHRS, CDR2 YFSETQ. The CDR3 contains 13 residues. The V and J ends lost 7 bases and 5 bases respectively, with 13 bases between them. The CDR3 region is CASRVVLDNEQFF. The CDR3 DNA reads TGCGCCAGCCGGGTGGTGCTAGACAATGAGCAGTTCTTC.